This TCR beta chain was identified in a study of blood T cells in healthy people across ages. Germline values: CDR1 SGHVS, CDR2 FNYEAQ. This CDR3 contains 14 residues. The ends lost 11 bases at V and 4 bases at J; junction bases unmatched: 8. The authors ran a second PCR of about 6 to 11 cycles using a sample-barcoded 5' primer and a J-beta primer mix. One entry per CDR3 protein, called by TCRdb with MiXCR from the 5' RACE reads. The sample yields about 1.4 million distinct CDR3 sequences, roughly 64% seen once. J is TRBJ2-1 and V is TRBV7-6; 10 bases line up with TRBD2. The clonotype was recovered from a young man in good health. Sequencing was done on a sample of blood. CDR3 nucleotide sequence: TGTGCCGGAGGACTAGCGGACGGATACAATGAGCAGTTCTTC. Residues: CAGGLADGYNEQFF.